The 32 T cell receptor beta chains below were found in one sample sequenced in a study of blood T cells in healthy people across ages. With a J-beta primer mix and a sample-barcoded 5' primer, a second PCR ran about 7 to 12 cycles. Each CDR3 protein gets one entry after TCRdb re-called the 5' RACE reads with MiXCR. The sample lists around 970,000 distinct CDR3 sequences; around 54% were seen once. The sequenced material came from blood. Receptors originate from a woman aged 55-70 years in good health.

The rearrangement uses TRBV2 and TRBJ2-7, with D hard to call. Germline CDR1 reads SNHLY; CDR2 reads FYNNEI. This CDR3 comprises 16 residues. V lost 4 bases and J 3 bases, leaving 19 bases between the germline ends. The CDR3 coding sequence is TGTGCCAGCAGTGTGTTTACCGCCCAACTTAACTACGAGCAGTACTTC. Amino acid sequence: CASSVFTAQLNYEQYF.

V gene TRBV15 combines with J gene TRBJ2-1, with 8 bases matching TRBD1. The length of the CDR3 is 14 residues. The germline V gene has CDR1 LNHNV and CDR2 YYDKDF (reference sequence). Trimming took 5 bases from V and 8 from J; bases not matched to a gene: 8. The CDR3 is CATSGYRGKDEQFF. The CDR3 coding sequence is TGTGCCACCAGCGGATACAGGGGGAAGGATGAGCAGTTCTTC.

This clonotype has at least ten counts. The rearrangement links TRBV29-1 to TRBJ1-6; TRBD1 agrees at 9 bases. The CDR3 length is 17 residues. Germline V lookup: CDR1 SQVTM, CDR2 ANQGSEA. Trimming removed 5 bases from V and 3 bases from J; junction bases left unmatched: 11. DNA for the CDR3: TGCAGCGTTTATTCAACCGGGACAGGGTTCTATAATTCACCCCTCCACTTT. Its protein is CSVYSTGTGFYNSPLHF.

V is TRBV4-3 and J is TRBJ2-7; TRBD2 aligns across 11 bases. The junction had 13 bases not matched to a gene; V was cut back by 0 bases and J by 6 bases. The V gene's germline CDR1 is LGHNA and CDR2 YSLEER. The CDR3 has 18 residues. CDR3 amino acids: CASSQDAGASGRSGEQYF. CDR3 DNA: TGCGCCAGCAGCCAAGATGCTGGTGCTAGCGGGAGGTCGGGCGAGCAGTACTTC.

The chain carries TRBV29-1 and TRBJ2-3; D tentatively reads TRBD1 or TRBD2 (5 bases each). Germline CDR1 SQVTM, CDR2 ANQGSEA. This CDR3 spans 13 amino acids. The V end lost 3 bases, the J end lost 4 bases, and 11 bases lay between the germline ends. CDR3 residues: CSVEVLGADTQYF. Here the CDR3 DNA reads TGCAGCGTTGAGGTCCTGGGGGCAGATACGCAGTATTTT.

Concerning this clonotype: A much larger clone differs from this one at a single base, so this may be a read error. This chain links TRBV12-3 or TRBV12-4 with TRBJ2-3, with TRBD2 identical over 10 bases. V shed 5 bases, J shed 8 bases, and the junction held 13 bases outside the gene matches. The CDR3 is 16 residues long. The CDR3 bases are TGTGCCAGCAGTCCTAGTATTAGCGGGAGGTCAGGTACGCAGTATTTT. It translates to CASSPSISGRSGTQYF.

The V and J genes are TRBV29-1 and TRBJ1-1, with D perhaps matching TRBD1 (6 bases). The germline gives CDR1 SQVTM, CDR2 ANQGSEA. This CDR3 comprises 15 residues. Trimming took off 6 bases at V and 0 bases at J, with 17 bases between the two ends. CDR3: CSVGGTPLMNTEAFF. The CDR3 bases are TGCAGCGTGGGGGGGACACCTCTCATGAACACTGAAGCTTTCTTT.

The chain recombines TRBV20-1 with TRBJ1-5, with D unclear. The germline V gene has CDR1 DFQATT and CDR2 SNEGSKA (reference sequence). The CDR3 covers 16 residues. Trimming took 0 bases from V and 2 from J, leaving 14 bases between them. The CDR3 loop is CSARDVRVGGNQPQHF. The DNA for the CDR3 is TGCAGTGCTAGAGATGTAAGGGTGGGAGGCAATCAGCCCCAGCATTTT.

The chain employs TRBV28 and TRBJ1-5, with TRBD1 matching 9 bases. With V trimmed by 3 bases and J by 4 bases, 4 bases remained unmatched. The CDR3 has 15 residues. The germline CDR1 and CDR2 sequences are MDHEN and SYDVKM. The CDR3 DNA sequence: TGTGCCAGCAGTTTTAACAGGGGGCCAAATCAGCCCCAGCATTTT. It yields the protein CASSFNRGPNQPQHF.

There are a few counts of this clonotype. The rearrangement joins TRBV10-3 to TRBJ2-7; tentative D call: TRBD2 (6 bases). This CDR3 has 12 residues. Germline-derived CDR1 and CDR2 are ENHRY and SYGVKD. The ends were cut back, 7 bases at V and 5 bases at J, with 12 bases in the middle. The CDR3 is CAINASVDEQYF. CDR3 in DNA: TGTGCCATCAATGCTAGCGTCGACGAGCAGTACTTC.

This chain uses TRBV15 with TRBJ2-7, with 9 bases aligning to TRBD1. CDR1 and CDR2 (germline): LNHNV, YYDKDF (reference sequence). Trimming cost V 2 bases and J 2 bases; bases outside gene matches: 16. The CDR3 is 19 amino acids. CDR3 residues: CATSRYGTGLISDAYEQYF. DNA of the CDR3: TGTGCCACCAGCAGATACGGGACAGGGTTAATAAGTGATGCCTACGAGCAGTACTTC.

CDR3 sequence reads: CASSADREDEQYF. Written as DNA, the CDR3 is TGTGCCAGCAGCGCCGACAGGGAGGACGAGCAGTACTTC. The genes are TRBV7-7 and TRBJ2-7, with a tentative D call TRBD1 (7 bases). V lost 5 bases and J lost 5, with 13 bases in between. The CDR3 runs 13 residues. Per the germline V gene, CDR1 is SSHAT and CDR2 is FNYEAQ (reference sequence).

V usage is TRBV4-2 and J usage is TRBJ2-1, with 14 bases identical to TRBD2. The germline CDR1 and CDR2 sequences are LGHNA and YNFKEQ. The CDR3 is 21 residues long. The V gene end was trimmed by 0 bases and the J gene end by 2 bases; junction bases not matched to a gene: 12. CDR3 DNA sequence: TGTGCCAGCAGCCAAGACGACAGGCCGGGACTAGCGGGAGTTCCCTACAATGAGCAGTTCTTC. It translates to CASSQDDRPGLAGVPYNEQFF.

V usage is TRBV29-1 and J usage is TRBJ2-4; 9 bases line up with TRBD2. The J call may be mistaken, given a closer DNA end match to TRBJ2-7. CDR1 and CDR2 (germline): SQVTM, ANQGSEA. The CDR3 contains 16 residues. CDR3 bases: TGCACCCCCCTGAGACGGCTAGCGGGGCCGTCCTACGAGCAGTACTTC. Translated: CTPLRRLAGPSYEQYF.

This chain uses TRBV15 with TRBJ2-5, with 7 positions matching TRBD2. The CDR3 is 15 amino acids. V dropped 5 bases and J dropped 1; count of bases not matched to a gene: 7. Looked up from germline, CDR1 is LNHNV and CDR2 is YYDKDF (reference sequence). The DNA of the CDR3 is TGTGCCACCAGCTTGGGAGGGAGGGCCCAAGAGACCCAGTACTTC. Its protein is CATSLGGRAQETQYF.

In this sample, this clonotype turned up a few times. This chain's CDR3 is CSGSPRGGSSYNEQFF. CDR3 DNA sequence: TGCAGTGGGTCGCCCCGGGGCGGGAGCTCCTACAATGAGCAGTTCTTC. V gene TRBV20-1 combines with J gene TRBJ2-1; 7 bases map to TRBD2. Germline V gene sequence: CDR1 DFQATT, CDR2 SNEGSKA (reference sequence). The CDR3 is 16 residues long. V dropped 7 bases and J dropped 0; count of bases not matched to a gene: 12.

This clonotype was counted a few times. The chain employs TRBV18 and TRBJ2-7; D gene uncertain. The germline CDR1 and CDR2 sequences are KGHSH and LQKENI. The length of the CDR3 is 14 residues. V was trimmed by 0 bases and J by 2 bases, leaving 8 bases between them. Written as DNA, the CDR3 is TGTGCCAGCTCACCACCGAACAACCCCTACGAGCAGTACTTC. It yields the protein CASSPPNNPYEQYF.

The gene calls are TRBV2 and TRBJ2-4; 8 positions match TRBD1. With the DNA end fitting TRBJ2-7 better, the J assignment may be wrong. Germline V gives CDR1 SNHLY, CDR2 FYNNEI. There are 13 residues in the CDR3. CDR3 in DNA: TGTGCCAGCAGGGACAGGGCGGTGAACGAGCAGTACTTC. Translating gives CASRDRAVNEQYF.

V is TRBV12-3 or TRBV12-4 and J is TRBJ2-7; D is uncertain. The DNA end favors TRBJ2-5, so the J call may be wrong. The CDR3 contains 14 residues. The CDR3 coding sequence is TGTGCCAGCAGTTTTGTGGGCCCTAGGGAGACCCAGTACTTC. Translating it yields CASSFVGPRETQYF.

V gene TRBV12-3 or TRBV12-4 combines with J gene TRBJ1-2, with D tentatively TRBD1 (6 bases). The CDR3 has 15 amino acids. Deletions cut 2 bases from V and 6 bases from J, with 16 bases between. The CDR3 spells CASSLRPRGGNGYTF. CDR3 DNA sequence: TGTGCCAGCAGTTTACGCCCTAGGGGGGGGAATGGCTACACCTTC.

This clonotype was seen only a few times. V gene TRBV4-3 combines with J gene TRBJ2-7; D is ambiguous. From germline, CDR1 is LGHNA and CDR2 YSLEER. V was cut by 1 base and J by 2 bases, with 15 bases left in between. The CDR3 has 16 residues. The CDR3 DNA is TGCGCCAGCAGCCAAGTTGCCGGCCGGACCCCCTACGAGCAGTACTTC. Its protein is CASSQVAGRTPYEQYF.

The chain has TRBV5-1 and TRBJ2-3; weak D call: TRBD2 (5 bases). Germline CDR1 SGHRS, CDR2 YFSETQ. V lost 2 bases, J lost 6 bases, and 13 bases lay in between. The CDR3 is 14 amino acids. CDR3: CASSFELALDTQYF. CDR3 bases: TGCGCCAGCAGCTTTGAGCTAGCTCTGGATACGCAGTATTTT.

CDR3 sequence reads: CASRPGTQETQYF. The CDR3 coding sequence is TGTGCCAGCAGACCCGGGACTCAAGAGACCCAGTACTTC. The chain uses TRBV6-2 or TRBV6-3 and TRBJ2-5; D is possibly TRBD2 (6 bases). Germline V gene sequence: CDR1 MNHEY, CDR2 SVGEGT. V was clipped by 6 bases and J by 2 bases, with 10 bases between them. The CDR3 is 13 amino acids.

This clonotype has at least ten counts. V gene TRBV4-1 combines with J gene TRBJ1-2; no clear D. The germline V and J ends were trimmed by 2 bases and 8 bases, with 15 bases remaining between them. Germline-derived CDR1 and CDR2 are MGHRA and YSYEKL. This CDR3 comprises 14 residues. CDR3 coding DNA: TGCGCCAGCAGCCAATATGGAGACTTTGGGGGCTACACCTTC. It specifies CASSQYGDFGGYTF.

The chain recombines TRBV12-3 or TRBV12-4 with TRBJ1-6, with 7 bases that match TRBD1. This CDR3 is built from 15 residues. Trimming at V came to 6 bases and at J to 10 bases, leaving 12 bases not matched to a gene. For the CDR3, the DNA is TGTGCCAGCAGCTCAGGGGGGGGAGTTAACTCACCCCTCCACTTT. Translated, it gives CASSSGGGVNSPLHF.

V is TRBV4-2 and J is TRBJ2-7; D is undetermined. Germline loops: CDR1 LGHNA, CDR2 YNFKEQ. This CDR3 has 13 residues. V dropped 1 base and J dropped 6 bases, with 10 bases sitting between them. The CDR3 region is CASSQALASEQYF. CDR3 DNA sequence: TGTGCCAGCAGCCAAGCTTTGGCCTCCGAGCAGTACTTC.

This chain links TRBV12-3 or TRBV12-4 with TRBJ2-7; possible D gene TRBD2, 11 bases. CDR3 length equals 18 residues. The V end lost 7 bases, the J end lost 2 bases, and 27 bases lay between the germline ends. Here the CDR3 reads CASKRQGAASGRTYEQYF. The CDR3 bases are TGTGCCAGCAAGAGACAGGGGGCCGCTAGCGGGAGGACCTACGAGCAGTACTTC.

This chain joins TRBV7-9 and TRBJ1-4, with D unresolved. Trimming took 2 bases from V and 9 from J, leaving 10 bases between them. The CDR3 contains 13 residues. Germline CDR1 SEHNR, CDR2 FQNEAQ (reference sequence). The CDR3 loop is CASSLYETQKLFF. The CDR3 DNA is TGTGCCAGCAGCTTATATGAGACGCAAAAACTGTTTTTT.

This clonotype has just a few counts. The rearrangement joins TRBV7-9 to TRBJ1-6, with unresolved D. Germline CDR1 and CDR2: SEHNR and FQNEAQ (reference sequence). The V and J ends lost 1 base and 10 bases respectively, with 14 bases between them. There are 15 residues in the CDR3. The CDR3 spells CASSLDNSLLSPLHF. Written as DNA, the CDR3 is TGTGCCAGCAGCTTAGACAACAGTTTACTGTCACCCCTCCACTTT.

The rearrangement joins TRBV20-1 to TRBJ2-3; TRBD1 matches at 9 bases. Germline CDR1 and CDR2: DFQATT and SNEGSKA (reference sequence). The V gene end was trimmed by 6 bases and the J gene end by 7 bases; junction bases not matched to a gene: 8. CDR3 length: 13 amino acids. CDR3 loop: CSAPTGGTYTQYF. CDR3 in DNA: TGCAGTGCCCCAACAGGGGGCACGTATACGCAGTATTTT.

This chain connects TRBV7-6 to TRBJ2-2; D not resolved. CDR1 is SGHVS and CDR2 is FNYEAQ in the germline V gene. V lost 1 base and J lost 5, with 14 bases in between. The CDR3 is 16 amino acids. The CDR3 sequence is CASSLGPVTTTGELFF. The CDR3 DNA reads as TGTGCCAGCAGCTTAGGTCCGGTGACGACGACCGGGGAGCTGTTTTTT.

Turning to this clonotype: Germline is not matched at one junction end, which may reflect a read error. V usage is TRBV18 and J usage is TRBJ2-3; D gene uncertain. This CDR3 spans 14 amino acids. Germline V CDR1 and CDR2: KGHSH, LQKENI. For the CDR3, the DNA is TGTGCCAGCTCACCATCACTCGAAAGTTACACGCCGTATTTT. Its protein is CASSPSLESYTPYF.